The 9 T cell receptor beta chains given below trace back to one sample, sequenced in a study of CD8+ T cells in alopecia areata. Indicated treatment: oral pan-JAK inhibitor, 5-10 mg twice daily. RNA was extracted and reverse transcribed into cDNA as the sequencing template. The data were produced by immunoSEQ multiplex PCR, yet TCRdb's version contains in-frame clones alone and is incomplete. The table lists roughly 250,000 clones, over 45% of them singletons. Sequences were derived from CD4+ T cells sorted from blood, sampled at week 52, from a patient treated with tofacitinib. The receptors originated from a human donor with alopecia areata.

The rearrangement uses TRBV30 and TRBJ1-1; TRBD1 aligns across 10 bases. Germline CDR1 reads GTSNPN; CDR2 reads SVGIG (reference sequence). The CDR3 totals 14 residues. With V trimmed by 3 bases and J by 6 bases, 7 bases remained unmatched. The CDR3 protein is CAWRARTGGAEAFF. As DNA, the CDR3 is TGTGCCTGGAGAGCCCGGACAGGGGGGGCTGAAGCTTTCTTT.

The gene calls are TRBV30 and TRBJ1-5; D is unresolved. CDR1 is GTSNPN, CDR2 SVGIG, per germline (reference sequence). V was trimmed by 3 bases and J by 9 bases, leaving 9 bases between them. CDR3 length: 11 residues. The CDR3 DNA follows: TGTGCCTGGAGCAACGTCGGGCCCCAGCATTTT. Translating gives CAWSNVGPQHF.

This sequence joins TRBV2 and TRBJ2-3, with a weak D call TRBD1 (6 bases). Germline CDR1 SNHLY, CDR2 FYNNEI. CDR3 size: 15 residues. Trimming took off 4 bases at V and 4 bases at J, with 15 bases between the two ends. The CDR3 coding sequence is TGTGCCAGCAGTGGACAGGCCCAAGGCGCAGATACGCAGTATTTT. It translates to CASSGQAQGADTQYF.

The J gene is TRBJ2-5, the V gene TRBV2; D ambiguous. The V and J ends lost 8 bases and 5 bases respectively, with 18 bases between them. The CDR3 has 14 amino acids. CDR1 is SNHLY and CDR2 is FYNNEI in the germline V gene. CDR3 residues: CASGRPSGRETQYF. The CDR3 nucleotides read TGTGCCAGCGGCCGCCCCTCTGGGCGGGAGACCCAGTACTTC.

The chain couples TRBV25-1 to TRBJ1-1; D is ambiguous. V shed 5 bases and J shed 2 bases, with 0 bases lying between them. The CDR3 covers 10 residues. The germline CDR1 and CDR2 sequences are MGHDK and SYGVNS. CDR3 DNA: TGTGCCAGCAGTAACACTGAAGCTTTCTTT. It specifies CASSNTEAFF.

By share of the sample, this clone is medium-sized (0.01 to 0.1%). This chain connects TRBV28 to TRBJ2-2, with a possible D match to TRBD2 (5 bases). The CDR3 loop spans 14 amino acids. Germline CDR1 is MDHEN and CDR2 is SYDVKM. The germline V and J ends were trimmed by 7 bases and 7 bases, with 16 bases remaining between them. The CDR3: CASTSGNRNGELFF. CDR3 in DNA: TGTGCCAGCACATCCGGGAATCGTAACGGGGAGCTGTTTTTT.

This clone has only one observation. The CDR3 loop reads CASSSHRSNQPQHF. CDR3 bases: TGTGCCAGCAGCTCGCACAGAAGCAATCAGCCCCAGCATTTT. The chain couples TRBV7-8 to TRBJ1-5; the D is unclear. This CDR3 has 14 amino acids. V gave up 4 bases and J gave up 1 base, with 8 bases separating them. Germline values: CDR1 SGHVS, CDR2 FQNEAQ.

This clone was seen a few times. The chain uses TRBV4-2 and TRBJ2-7; 11 nucleotides align to TRBD2. Germline values: CDR1 LGHNA, CDR2 YNFKEQ. The CDR3 consists of 16 residues. V shed 1 base and J 3 bases; nucleotides not matched to a gene: 5. The CDR3 protein is CASSQGATSGIYEQYF. The CDR3 DNA follows: TGTGCCAGCAGCCAAGGAGCGACTAGCGGGATCTACGAGCAGTACTTC.

The chain recombines TRBV15 with TRBJ1-4, with D perhaps TRBD1 (6 bases). V lost 7 bases and J 5 bases, leaving 14 bases between the germline ends. The CDR3 spans 14 residues. In germline, CDR1 is LNHNV, CDR2 YYDKDF (reference sequence). In DNA, the CDR3 is TGTGCCACCATCAGGGACAAGGGGAATGAAAAACTGTTTTTT. As protein: CATIRDKGNEKLFF.